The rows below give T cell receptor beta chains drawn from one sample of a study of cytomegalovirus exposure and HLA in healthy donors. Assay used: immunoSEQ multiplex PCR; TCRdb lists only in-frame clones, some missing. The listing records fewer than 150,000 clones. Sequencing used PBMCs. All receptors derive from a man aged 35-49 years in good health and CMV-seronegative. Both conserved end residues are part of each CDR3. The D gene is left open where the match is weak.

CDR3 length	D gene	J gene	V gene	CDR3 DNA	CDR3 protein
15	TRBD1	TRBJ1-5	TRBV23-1	TGCGCCAGCAGTCAATTTGGGACAGGGAAGCAGCCCCAGCATTTT	CASSQFGTGKQPQHF
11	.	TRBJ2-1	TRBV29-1	TGCAGCGTTGAAGTTTTAAATGAGCAGTTCTTC	CSVEVLNEQFF
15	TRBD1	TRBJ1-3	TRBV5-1	TGCGCCAGCAGCACGGGACAGAACTCTGGAAACACCATATATTTT	CASSTGQNSGNTIYF
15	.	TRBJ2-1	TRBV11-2	TGTGCCAGCAGCTTAGATACGAGGAGGGGAGATGAGCAGTTCTTC	CASSLDTRRGDEQFF
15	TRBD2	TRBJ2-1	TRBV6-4	TGTGCCAGCAGTGACTCGAGAAGCGGGGGACATGAGCAGTTCTTC	CASSDSRSGGHEQFF
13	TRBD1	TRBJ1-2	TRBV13	TGTGCCAGCAGCCCCCAGGGGGATCATGGCTACACCTTC	CASSPQGDHGYTF
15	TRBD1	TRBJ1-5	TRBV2	TGTGCCAGCAGGGAGACAGGGAGTCCGGACCAGCCCCAGCATTTT	CASRETGSPDQPQHF
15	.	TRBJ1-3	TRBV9	TGTGCCAGCAACCCCTCCCGAGACTCTGGAAACACCATATATTTT	CASNPSRDSGNTIYF
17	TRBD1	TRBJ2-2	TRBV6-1	TGTGCCAGCAGTGGGAGAAGGGGGACAGGGGAAACCGGGGAGCTGTTTTTT	CASSGRRGTGETGELFF
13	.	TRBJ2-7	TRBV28	TGTGCCAGCAGTTCCGGACAGAGGTACGAGCAGTACTTC	CASSSGQRYEQYF
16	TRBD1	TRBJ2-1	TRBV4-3	TGCGCCAGCAGCCCCCGACCCCCCGGGACAGACAATGAGCAGTTCTTC	CASSPRPPGTDNEQFF
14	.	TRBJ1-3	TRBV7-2	TGTGCCACCTCCCTGGGGCAGTTTGGAAACACCATATATTTT	CATSLGQFGNTIYF
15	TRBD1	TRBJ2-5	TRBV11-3	TGTGCCAGCAGCCCCGGACAGGTGACGGGAGAGACCCAGTACTTC	CASSPGQVTGETQYF
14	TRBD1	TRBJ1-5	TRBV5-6	TGTGCCAGCAGCTTGGGACAGGGCCATCAGCCCCAGCATTTT	CASSLGQGHQPQHF
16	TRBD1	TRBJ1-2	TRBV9	TGTGCCAGCAGCGTAGGGGGGACAGGGGCCGGCTATGGCTACACCTTC	CASSVGGTGAGYGYTF
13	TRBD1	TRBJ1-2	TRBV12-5	TGTGCTAGTGCCACGACAGGGATTGATGGCTACACCTTC	CASATTGIDGYTF
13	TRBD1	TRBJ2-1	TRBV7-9	TGTGCCAGCAGCGGGACAGGGTACAATGAGCAGTTCTTC	CASSGTGYNEQFF
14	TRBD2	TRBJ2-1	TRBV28	TGTGCCAGTTTTAGCGGGGGGCTCTACAATGAGCAGTTCTTC	CASFSGGLYNEQFF
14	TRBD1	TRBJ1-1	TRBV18	TGTGCCAGCTCACCAGCGCGGACAGGGGGGATTGCTTTCTTT	CASSPARTGGIAFF
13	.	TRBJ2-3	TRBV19	TGTGCCAGTAGTGCAGTTAGCACAGATACGCAGTATTTT	CASSAVSTDTQYF
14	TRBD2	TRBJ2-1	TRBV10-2	TGCGCCACCTCGGGAGGGGGGGGGTACAATGAGCAGTTCTTC	CATSGGGGYNEQFF
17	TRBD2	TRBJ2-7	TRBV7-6	TGTGCCAGCAGCTTAGCCCGGACTAGCGGGGATTCCTACGAGCAGTACTTC	CASSLARTSGDSYEQYF
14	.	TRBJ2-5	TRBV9	TGTGCCAGCAACAACCGGGGGGCCCAAGAGACCCAGTACTTC	CASNNRGAQETQYF
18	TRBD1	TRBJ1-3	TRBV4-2	TGTGCCAGCAGCCAAGAGGGACCGGGACAGCCCTCTGGAAACACCATATATTTT	CASSQEGPGQPSGNTIYF
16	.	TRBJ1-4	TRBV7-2	TGTGCCAGCAGCTTAACTCGGGGGGGAACTAATGAAAAACTGTTTTTT	CASSLTRGGTNEKLFF
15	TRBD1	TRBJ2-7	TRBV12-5	TGTGCTAGTGGTTTCGGGGACAGGTCCGATTACGAGCAGTACTTC	CASGFGDRSDYEQYF